The 12 T cell receptor beta chains given below trace back to one sample, sequenced in a study of OX40 agonist ivuxolimab in advanced cancers. Profiled with immunoSEQ multiplex PCR; TCRdb holds only in-frame clones, not every one. The sample holds tens of thousands of clones, approximately 80% seen once. Sample: CD4+ or CD8+ T cells sorted from blood, taken in a trial of the OX40 agonist ivuxolimab. The receptor set was obtained from an adult with an advanced solid tumor such as melanoma, head and neck, liver or kidney cancer.

This clone was counted only a few times. The rearrangement uses TRBV6-1 and TRBJ1-6, with TRBD1 matching over 8 bases. Unmatched junction bases numbered 9, after V lost 2 bases and J lost 12 bases. Germline assignment: CDR1 MNHNS and CDR2 SASEGT. CDR3 length: 15 residues. CDR3 in DNA: TGTGCCAGCAGTGAACGGGCAGGGGGCGACTTACCCCTCCACTTT. It codes for CASSERAGGDLPLHF.

The rearrangement uses TRBV4-1 and TRBJ1-2, with 7 bases that match TRBD1. Trimming cost V 2 bases and J 0 bases; bases outside gene matches: 6. This CDR3 has 16 amino acids. Germline V CDR1 and CDR2: MGHRA, YSYEKL. The CDR3 loop is CASSQRDSLANYGYTF. In nucleotides, the CDR3 is TGCGCCAGCAGCCAAAGGGACAGCCTTGCTAACTATGGCTACACCTTC.

The sample holds a few counts of this clone. The rearrangement links TRBV14 to TRBJ1-1, with 7 nucleotides matching TRBD1. This CDR3 is built from 17 residues. J was trimmed by 4 bases and V by 0 bases; bases with no gene match: 11. Germline V gene sequence: CDR1 SGHDN, CDR2 FVKESK. The CDR3 loop reads CASSQDQTGPGRTEAFF. As DNA, the CDR3 is TGTGCCAGCAGCCAAGACCAGACAGGGCCGGGTCGCACTGAAGCTTTCTTT. Full variable domain (remainder filled in from reference TRBV14 and TRBJ1-1): EAGVTQFPSHSVIEKGQTVTLRCDPISGHDNLYWYRRVMGKEIKFLLHFVKESKQDESGMPNNRFLAERTGGTYSTLKVQPAELEDSGVYFCASSQDQTGPGRTEAFFGQGTRLTVV.

This clone is a singleton in its sample. The chain uses TRBV19 and TRBJ2-6; TRBD1 agrees at 7 bases. Trimming took 3 bases from V and 0 from J; bases not matched to a gene: 5. The germline gives CDR1 LNHDA, CDR2 SQIVND (reference sequence). This CDR3 has 17 amino acids. DNA for the CDR3: TGTGCCAGTAGTATGGACAGGTATAACTCTGGGGCCAACGTCCTGACTTTC. This codes for CASSMDRYNSGANVLTF.

The rearrangement joins TRBV30 to TRBJ1-1; 7 bases are shared with TRBD1. The germline V gene encodes CDR1 GTSNPN and CDR2 SVGIG (reference sequence). The CDR3 consists of 14 residues. Unmatched junction bases numbered 8, after V lost 0 bases and J lost 7 bases. Here the CDR3 reads CAWSVRGGRNEAFF. CDR3 DNA sequence: TGTGCCTGGAGTGTACGAGGGGGCCGTAATGAAGCTTTCTTT.

The CDR3 loop reads CASSPGTEAFF. The CDR3 DNA sequence: TGTGCCAGCAGTCCGGGCACTGAAGCTTTCTTT. V is TRBV6-5 and J is TRBJ1-1, with D uncertain. The CDR3 is 11 amino acids. Germline V lookup: CDR1 MNHEY, CDR2 SVGAGI. Between the trimmed V and J ends, which lost 5 bases and 4 bases, there was a span of 5 bases.

This rearrangement joins TRBV6-1 to TRBJ2-7, with no clear D. Trimming took off 3 bases at V and 1 base at J, with 7 bases between the two ends. The CDR3 loop spans 13 amino acids. In germline, CDR1 is MNHNS, CDR2 SASEGT. The CDR3 loop reads CASSEFDSYEQYF. The CDR3 DNA sequence: TGTGCCAGCAGTGAGTTCGATTCCTACGAGCAGTACTTC.

V and J are TRBV19 and TRBJ2-1, with 8 bases matching TRBD2. This CDR3 spans 15 amino acids. Losses at the gene ends were 3 bases for V and 6 bases for J; bases not matched to a gene: 7. Germline V gene data show CDR1 as LNHDA and CDR2 as SQIVND (reference sequence). The CDR3 sequence is CASSMYSGGVNEQFF. The DNA of the CDR3 is TGTGCCAGTAGTATGTACAGCGGGGGCGTCAATGAGCAGTTCTTC.

V gene TRBV5-6 combines with J gene TRBJ1-1, with a tentative D call TRBD1 (6 bases). Germline V gives CDR1 SGHDT, CDR2 YYEEEE. The V end was cut by 0 bases, the J end by 3 bases, with 18 bases between. The CDR3 spans 17 residues. CDR3 sequence: CASSLGASGQPYTEAFF. The CDR3 DNA reads TGTGCCAGCAGCTTGGGGGCCTCTGGACAGCCTTACACTGAAGCTTTCTTT.

The DNA for the CDR3 is TGTGCCAGCAAACCTAGGGGTGGGGGGAACACTGAAGCTTTCTTT. Protein product: CASKPRGGGNTEAFF. The chain uses TRBV7-2 and TRBJ1-1; possibly TRBD1 for D (5 bases). CDR1 SGHTA and CDR2 FQGNSA come from the germline V gene. V was clipped by 7 bases and J by 1 base, with 16 bases between them. The CDR3 is made up of 15 amino acids.

The chain links TRBV2 to TRBJ2-2; the D gene is possibly TRBD1 (6 bases). The CDR3 covers 17 residues. Trimming stripped 8 bases from V and 0 bases from J, with 19 bases between. Germline-derived CDR1 and CDR2 are SNHLY and FYNNEI. CDR3 amino acids: CASPQRGSGTNTGELFF. In DNA form, the CDR3 reads TGTGCCAGCCCACAGAGGGGGTCGGGGACGAACACCGGGGAGCTGTTTTTT.

With respect to this clone: One junction end disagrees with the germline gene, perhaps due to a read error. The gene calls are TRBV10-1 and TRBJ2-2, with a weak D call TRBD1 (6 bases). In germline, CDR1 is WNHNN, CDR2 SYGVQD (reference sequence). The CDR3 runs to 13 residues. The CDR3 sequence is CACRGPDTGELFF. The CDR3 DNA reads as TGCGCCTGCAGGGGCCCGGACACCGGGGAGCTGTTTTTT.